A selection of T cell receptor beta chains follows, all from one sample in a study of blood T cells in healthy people across ages. Each CDR3 protein gets one entry after TCRdb re-called the 5' RACE reads with MiXCR. In the table there are some 1.5 million distinct CDR3 sequences, about 28% of which are singletons. The sample taken for sequencing was blood. All receptors come from a woman aged 30 to 39 in good health. The CDR3 runs from the conserved cysteine through the conserved F or W. A D gene is named only where the DNA matches it firmly. Part of the rows lack a size; the others show once, few, many or a class for expanded clones.

>many|TRBD2|15|TRBV2|TRBJ2-7
TGTGCCAGCAGTGCACCTAGCGGGGGGGTGCGCGAGCAGTACTTC
CASSAPSGGVREQYF
>few|-|12|TRBV12-3/TRBV12-4|TRBJ1-2
TGTGCCAGCAATGCAGGGCCCGATGGCTACACCTTC
CASNAGPDGYTF
>-|-|19|TRBV14|TRBJ2-1
TGTGCCAGCAGCCAAGATTCCACTCAGATCTCCGCACTTAACAATGAGCAGTTCTTC
CASSQDSTQISALNNEQFF
>-|TRBD2|16|TRBV30|TRBJ2-2
TGTGCCTGGAGTGCTATGCGGGGGTCATACACCGGGGAGCTGTTTTTT
CAWSAMRGSYTGELFF
>few|-|14|TRBV3-1|TRBJ1-1
TGTGCCAGCAGCCCTGACTCGGGGAACACTGAAGCTTTCTTT
CASSPDSGNTEAFF
>few|-|15|TRBV20-1|TRBJ1-6
TGCAGTGCTTATGGGGAGGGACACCTTAATTCACCCCCCCACTTT
CSAYGEGHLNSPPHF
>few|-|13|TRBV6-2/TRBV6-3|TRBJ2-1
TGTGCCAGCAGCCCGCTAAGAGCCTATGAGCAGTTCTTC
CASSPLRAYEQFF
>many|TRBD1|13|TRBV14|TRBJ2-7
TGTGCCAGCAGCCAAGCCAGGGGGTACGAGCAGTACTTC
CASSQARGYEQYF
>many|-|12|TRBV27|TRBJ2-7
TGTGCCAGCAGTTTGGGGGGGGCTGCGCAGTACTTC
CASSLGGAAQYF
>-|TRBD2|14|TRBV5-1|TRBJ2-5
TGCGCCAGCGAATCTAGCGGAGGTCAAGAGACCCAGTACTTC
CASESSGGQETQYF
>-|-|13|TRBV12-3/TRBV12-4|TRBJ1-6
TGTGCCAGACCAAGGCAGGGGAGGGCACCCCTCCACTTT
CARPRQGRAPLHF
>few|-|16|TRBV7-2|TRBJ2-6
TGTGCCAGCAGCTTAGATAGCGTCTCTGGGGCCAACGTCCTGACTTTC
CASSLDSVSGANVLTF
>few|-|14|TRBV19|TRBJ2-3
TGTGCCAGTAGTTATAGGGGTATCACAGATCCGCAGTATTTT
CASSYRGITDPQYF
>-|TRBD2|18|TRBV7-2|TRBJ2-5
TGTGCCAGCAGCCCCCGGACTAGCGGGGAGTCGGGGGCAGAGACCCAGTACTTC
CASSPRTSGESGAETQYF
>few|-|15|TRBV6-1|TRBJ2-3
TGTGCCAGCAGGGCTGGGATCGTCAGACGAGATACGCAGTATTTT
CASRAGIVRRDTQYF
>many|-|14|TRBV5-1|TRBJ2-7
TGCGCCAGCAGCCCTAATTTGATTGCCTACGAGCAGTACTTC
CASSPNLIAYEQYF
>-|TRBD2|16|TRBV3-1|TRBJ2-1
TGTGCCAGCAGTACAAGACTAGCGGGAGGGCCCTATGAGCAGTTCTTC
CASSTRLAGGPYEQFF
>-|TRBD1|15|TRBV12-3/TRBV12-4|TRBJ1-5
TGTGCCAGCAGTCCCCGACAGGGGGACAATCAGCCCCAGCATTTT
CASSPRQGDNQPQHF
>-|TRBD2|16|TRBV6-4|TRBJ2-2
TGTGCCAGCAAAAGGGATCCTAGCGGGATAACCGGGGAGCTGTTTTTT
CASKRDPSGITGELFF
>-|-|15|TRBV7-9|TRBJ2-7
TGTGCCAGCAGCTTAGAGGGGCTAGGATTAAACGAGCAGTACTTC
CASSLEGLGLNEQYF
>-|TRBD2|19|TRBV4-3|TRBJ2-7
TGCGCCAGCAGCCAAGATCTCCTAGCGGGAGGGCCATCGCCTGACGAGCAGTACTTC
CASSQDLLAGGPSPDEQYF
>-|-|14|TRBV5-1|TRBJ2-1
TGCGCCAGCAGCGCCCGACAGGGCGGGGGTGAGCAGTTCTTC
CASSARQGGGEQFF
>few|-|16|TRBV5-1|TRBJ2-2
TGCGCCAGCAGCTTCATAGGGGGGGCCATTGGCGGGGAGCTGTTTTTT
CASSFIGGAIGGELFF
>-|-|16|TRBV25-1|TRBJ1-5
TGTGCCAGCAGTGAAGGTGGAGGTTTTGAGGGTCAGCCCCAGCATTTT
CASSEGGGFEGQPQHF
>-|-|20|TRBV12-3/TRBV12-4|TRBJ1-2
TGTGCCAGCACTACTCACCGGGGCAGGCAGACCACCGGGCGGATGGAAGGCTACACCTTC
CASTTHRGRQTTGRMEGYTF
>-|-|14|TRBV9|TRBJ2-1
TGTGCCAGCAGCGTCTCGGGGCGTTTAGACGAGCAGTTCTTC
CASSVSGRLDEQFF
>many|TRBD1|15|TRBV5-1|TRBJ2-7
TGCGCCAGCAGCTTGGCCCCGGCAGGGGGCTACGAGCAGTACTTC
CASSLAPAGGYEQYF
>few|-|11|TRBV20-1|TRBJ1-2
TGCAGTGCTAGTGACGGGGACGGCTACACCTTC
CSASDGDGYTF
>-|TRBD2|17|TRBV11-2|TRBJ2-5
TGTGCCAGCAGTCCCTCGGGAGGGGGGGGGACCAAAGAGACCCAGTACTTC
CASSPSGGGGTKETQYF
>many|TRBD2|18|TRBV29-1|TRBJ2-1
TGCAGCGTTTCCGGGACTAGCGGGCTCGCCTCATACAACAATGAGCAGTTCTTC
CSVSGTSGLASYNNEQFF
>many|-|15|TRBV7-2|TRBJ2-3
TGTGCCAGCAGCTTAGGCCCCACCCGCACAGATACGCAGTATTTT
CASSLGPTRTDTQYF
>-|-|13|TRBV7-2|TRBJ2-7
TGTGCCAGCAGCTTAGAGGCTAGCGACGAGCAGTACTTC
CASSLEASDEQYF
>-|-|15|TRBV12-3/TRBV12-4|TRBJ1-3
TGTGCCAGCACCATAGGAGATTTGAGTGGAAACACCATATATTTT
CASTIGDLSGNTIYF
>few|-|14|TRBV4-1|TRBJ1-3
TGCGCCAGCAGCCAAAACACGGATGGAAACACCATATATTTT
CASSQNTDGNTIYF